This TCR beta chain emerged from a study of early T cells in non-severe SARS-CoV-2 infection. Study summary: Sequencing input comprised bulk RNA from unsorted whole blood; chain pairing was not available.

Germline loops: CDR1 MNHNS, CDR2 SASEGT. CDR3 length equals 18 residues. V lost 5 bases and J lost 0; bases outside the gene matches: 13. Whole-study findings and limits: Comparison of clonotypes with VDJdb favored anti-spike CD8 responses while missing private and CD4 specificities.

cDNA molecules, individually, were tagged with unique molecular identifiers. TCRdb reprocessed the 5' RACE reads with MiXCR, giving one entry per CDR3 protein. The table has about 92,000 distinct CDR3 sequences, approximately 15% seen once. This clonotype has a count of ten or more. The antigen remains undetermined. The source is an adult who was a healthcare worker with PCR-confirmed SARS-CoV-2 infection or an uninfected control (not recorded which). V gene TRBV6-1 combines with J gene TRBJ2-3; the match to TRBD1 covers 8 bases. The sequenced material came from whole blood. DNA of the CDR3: TGTGCCAGCAGTCCCCTTTGGGACAGGATAACTAGCACAGATACGCAGTATTTT. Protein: CASSPLWDRITSTDTQYF.